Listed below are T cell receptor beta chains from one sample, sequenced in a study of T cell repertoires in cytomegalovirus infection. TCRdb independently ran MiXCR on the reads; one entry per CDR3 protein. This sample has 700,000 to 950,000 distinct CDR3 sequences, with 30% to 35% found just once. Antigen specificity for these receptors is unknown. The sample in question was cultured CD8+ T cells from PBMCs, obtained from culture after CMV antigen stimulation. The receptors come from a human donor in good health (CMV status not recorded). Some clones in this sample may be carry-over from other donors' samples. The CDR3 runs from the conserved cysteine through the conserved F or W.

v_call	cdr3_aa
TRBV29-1	CSVEDDSQSSLTGANVLTF
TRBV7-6	CAITGGQFF
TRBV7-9	CASVAGRNQPQHF
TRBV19	CASSIGRGSGANVLTF
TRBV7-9	CASSFHWNTGELFF
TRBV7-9	CASSSGQGRPGELFF
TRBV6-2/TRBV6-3	CASREDYSSTDTQYF
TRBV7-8	CASRARAGELFF
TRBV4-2	CASSRPDLLAGTDTQYF
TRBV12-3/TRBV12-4	CASSLRAMNTEAFF
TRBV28	CASTPWAGRTDTQYF
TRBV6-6	CASIPGGQFHGYTF
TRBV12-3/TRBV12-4	CVTRLASTDTQYF
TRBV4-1	CASSPTPLAGERNEQFF
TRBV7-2	CASSPRARAVTEAFF
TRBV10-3	CAISPLAGGYNEQFF
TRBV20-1	CSARDISGGVPTLYNEQFF
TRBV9	CASSVEPGGFYNEQFF
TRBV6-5	CASSYSSQREKPQHF
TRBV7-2	CASSLGDLNEKLFF
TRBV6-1	CASKGLAVYNEQFF
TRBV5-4	CASSLGAAVYYNEQFF
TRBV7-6	CASSLAFRQGETQYF
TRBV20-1	CSARSALAGPPPTDTQYF
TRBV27	CASSLAGSGYTF
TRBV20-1	CSARERERPGAFF
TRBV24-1	CATSDGTGGFFGETQYF
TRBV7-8	CASSLEFLNTEAFF
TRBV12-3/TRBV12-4	CASSFSSGGNYEQYF
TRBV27	CASSLSLPGIINYGYTF
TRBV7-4	CASSPHAWGGTDEKLFF
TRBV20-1	CSAGTGFDTGELFF
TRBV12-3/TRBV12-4	CASSQGASRTEAFF
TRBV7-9	CASRSEGARTEAFF
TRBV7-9	CASSPPRQGATNEKLFF
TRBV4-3	CASSRGVAGDTQYF
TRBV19	CATRTGEATYNEQFF